The entry that follows covers one T cell receptor (beta chain) sequence. The authors' processing: Reference gene primers were amplified, and this amplification served to estimate nucleated cell counts. Method: immunoSEQ multiplex PCR; TCRdb's copy keeps in-frame clones and lacks some. That table furnishes V, J and clone size, whereas the DNA furnished D and trimming. The repertoire has about 200,000 clones, roughly 84% of them found once; the top ten carry 13%. This sample was taken from a study of blood T cell repertoires in COVID-19. Study background: Researchers got acute and convalescent COVID-19 samples from the United States, Italy and Spain. In each case, the material was cDNA or gDNA derived from T cells, B-cell-depleted T cells, or PBMCs.

Germline V gene data show CDR1 as MNHEY and CDR2 as SVGAGI. The J segment lost 3 bases and the V segment lost 4 bases, leaving 5 bases of the junction unmatched. There are 15 residues in the CDR3. This chain links TRBV6-5 with TRBJ2-7, with 11 bases aligning to TRBD1. Material for sequencing was peripheral blood. The clonotype originates from a human donor in a cohort sampled during active COVID-19. CDR3 region: CASSSSGTGGYEQYF. The CDR3, as DNA: TGTGCCAGCAGTTCCTCCGGGACAGGGGGCTACGAGCAGTACTTC.